This paragraph reports one TCR beta chain. The target antigen is unknown. This sample is drawn from a study of T-cell reconstitution after alpha-beta-depleted transplantation in children. Study-level findings and limits: About two months after transplant, alpha-beta T cells reportedly came from several hundred expanded graft clones.

Unique molecular identifiers were incorporated when the TCRbeta library was constructed. TCRdb recomputed calls from the PCR reads with MiXCR, one row per CDR3 protein. The table has some 840,000 distinct CDR3 sequences, roughly 15% seen once. Germline trimming cut 6 bases from V and 2 bases from J; bases unmatched to any gene: 8. The CDR3 contains 16 residues. CDR1 MNHNS and CDR2 SASEGT come from the germline V gene. V is TRBV6-1 and J is TRBJ2-3; 10 bases are a match to TRBD2. This receptor was identified in a male patient younger than 18 who had a stem cell transplant for acute lymphoblastic leukemia, so the T cells may come from the graft donor. The source material was PBMCs, mostly from graft donor cells, sampled 360 days after TCRalphabeta/CD19-depleted stem cell transplant. The CDR3 loop reads CASRQIAGGPTDTQYF. The CDR3, as DNA: TGTGCCAGCAGGCAGATAGCGGGAGGACCCACAGATACGCAGTATTTT.